Each of the 31 T cell receptor beta chains below was sequenced from the same sample in a study of human thymus T cells. The table came from immunoSEQ multiplex PCR; TCRdb's copy has only in-frame clones and leaves some out. Of roughly 130,000 clones in the sample, around 94% were seen once. Thymus specimens were resections from corrective heart surgery. Sequencing was done on a sample of thymus tissue. The source is a boy under two years old with a congenital heart defect but otherwise immunologically healthy.

The chain couples TRBV5-4 to TRBJ2-5; D might be TRBD1 (6 bases). In germline, CDR1 is SGHNT, CDR2 YYREEE (reference sequence). Between the trimmed V and J ends, which lost 6 bases and 0 bases, there was a span of 9 bases. This CDR3 contains 13 residues. CDR3 nucleotides: TGTGCCAGCAAACAGGGTCACCAAGAGACCCAGTACTTC. It codes for CASKQGHQETQYF.

This chain uses TRBV6-6 with TRBJ2-5; TRBD2 might be the D (6 bases). Trimming removed 7 bases from V and 1 base from J, with 19 bases in between. Germline V gene lookup returns CDR1 MNHNY and CDR2 SVGAGI (reference sequence). This CDR3 comprises 16 residues. Written as DNA, the CDR3 is TGTGCCAGCACCCACCGGGGGTGGTGGGTCCAAGAGACCCAGTACTTC. Translation: CASTHRGWWVQETQYF.

The rearrangement joins TRBV12-5 to TRBJ2-5, with D uncertain. Germline CDR1 reads LGHNT; CDR2 reads FRNRAP. The CDR3 extends over 16 amino acids. V lost 0 bases and J 0 bases, leaving 11 bases between the germline ends. The CDR3 reads CASGLVQSADQETQYF. CDR3 in DNA: TGTGCTAGTGGTTTGGTACAAAGCGCCGACCAAGAGACCCAGTACTTC.

The rearrangement uses TRBV7-9 and TRBJ2-1, with D hard to call. This CDR3 has 18 amino acids. Germline lookup yields CDR1 SEHNR and CDR2 FQNEAQ (reference sequence). Trimming shortened V by 1 base and J by 8 bases, and 24 bases separated the two germline ends. CDR3 nucleotides: TGTGCCAGCAGCTTAGAGGGCTATGCGAGAACCATCTGGGATGAGCAGTTCTTC. Amino acids: CASSLEGYARTIWDEQFF.

The chain carries TRBV5-8 and TRBJ1-1, with D possibly matching TRBD1 (6 bases). The germline V and J ends were trimmed by 2 bases and 6 bases, with 14 bases remaining between them. The germline CDR1 and CDR2 sequences are SGHTS and YDEGEE. The CDR3 sequence is 14 residues long. CDR3 amino acids: CASSLREQGPEAFF. CDR3 nucleotides: TGTGCCAGCAGCTTAAGGGAACAGGGACCTGAAGCTTTCTTT.

The chain has TRBV12-5 and TRBJ1-3; no clear D gene. Germline-derived CDR1 and CDR2 are LGHNT and FRNRAP. The CDR3 loop spans 17 amino acids. Trimming shortened V by 0 bases and J by 0 bases, and 12 bases separated the two germline ends. CDR3 region: CASGLVLPPYSGNTIYF. CDR3 bases: TGTGCTAGTGGTTTGGTTTTACCCCCTTACTCTGGAAACACCATATATTTT.

This chain connects TRBV10-2 to TRBJ2-7, with D perhaps TRBD2 (8 bases). V lost 2 bases and J lost 4, with 15 bases in between. The germline V gene encodes CDR1 WSHSY and CDR2 SAAADI. The CDR3 runs 15 residues. The CDR3 here is CASSEKTGTRYEQYF. CDR3 coding DNA: TGCGCCAGCAGTGAGAAGACAGGGACTAGGTACGAGCAGTACTTC.

This clone was seen a single time. V and J are TRBV7-9 and TRBJ2-1; unclear D gene. CDR3 length: 16 amino acids. V lost 5 bases and J 0 bases, leaving 14 bases between the germline ends. Germline lookup yields CDR1 SEHNR and CDR2 FQNEAQ (reference sequence). The CDR3 coding sequence is TGTGCCAGCAGCCCAAGTTGGTGGGACTCCTACAATGAGCAGTTCTTC. Its protein is CASSPSWWDSYNEQFF.

The chain employs TRBV6-5 and TRBJ1-2; maybe TRBD1 (5 bases). The V end was cut by 0 bases, the J end by 5 bases, with 16 bases between. This CDR3 spans 16 amino acids. CDR1 and CDR2 (germline): MNHEY, SVGAGI. The CDR3 loop reads CASSYSSLGVGYGYTF. DNA for the CDR3: TGTGCCAGCAGTTACTCGAGCTTAGGGGTAGGATATGGCTACACCTTC.

The chain carries TRBV5-6 and TRBJ2-2; D is perhaps TRBD1 (6 bases). V was pared by 1 base and J by 4 bases, with 14 bases between. The germline gives CDR1 SGHDT, CDR2 YYEEEE. The CDR3 sequence is 16 residues long. CDR3 sequence: CASSLTPGAGTGELFF. The CDR3 DNA follows: TGTGCCAGCAGCTTGACCCCAGGGGCGGGCACCGGGGAGCTGTTTTTT.

The chain couples TRBV7-6 to TRBJ2-3; weak D call: TRBD1 (6 bases). There are 17 residues in the CDR3. V was pared by 3 bases and J by 8 bases, with 24 bases between. Germline V lookup: CDR1 SGHVS, CDR2 FNYEAQ. The CDR3 bases are TGTGCCAGCAGCTTGATAGGGGGATTGACTTCCCTCCCTACGCAGTATTTT. Residues: CASSLIGGLTSLPTQYF. Based on the CDR3 plus reference TRBV7-6 and TRBJ2-3, the full variable domain is GAGVSQSPRYKVTKRGQDVALRCDPISGHVSLYWYRQALGQGPEFLTYFNYEAQQDKSGLPNDRFSAERPEGSISTLTIQRTEQRDSAMYRCASSLIGGLTSLPTQYFGPGTRLTVL.

The chain has TRBV7-8 and TRBJ1-5; maybe TRBD1 (5 bases). Looked up from germline, CDR1 is SGHVS and CDR2 is FQNEAQ. V lost 2 bases to trimming and J lost 1 base, with 21 bases between them. The CDR3 runs to 19 residues. The CDR3 coding sequence is TGTGCCAGCAGCTTATTGAACGAGCAGGGACCGAGAAGCAATCAGCCCCAGCATTTT. Translating it yields CASSLLNEQGPRSNQPQHF.

The genes are TRBV6-5 and TRBJ2-6, with D unresolved. Per the germline V gene, CDR1 is MNHEY and CDR2 is SVGAGI. The CDR3 spans 15 residues. The ends were cut back, 5 bases at V and 4 bases at J, with 12 bases in the middle. In DNA form, the CDR3 reads TGTGCCAGCAGTGCCAGATCGAAAGGGGCCAACGTCCTGACTTTC. Protein: CASSARSKGANVLTF.

The chain combines TRBV2 with TRBJ2-7, with 7 nucleotides matching TRBD2. The CDR3 is made up of 15 amino acids. CDR1 is SNHLY, CDR2 FYNNEI, per germline. Losses at the gene ends were 4 bases for V and 3 bases for J; bases not matched to a gene: 9. The CDR3 DNA reads as TGTGCCAGCAGTGTGGCCTTGACTAGCATCTACGAGCAGTACTTC. It codes for CASSVALTSIYEQYF.

The chain uses TRBV6-1 and TRBJ2-7; D ambiguous. The CDR3 contains 13 residues. Trimming removed 3 bases from V and 5 bases from J, with 11 bases in between. Germline CDR1 and CDR2: MNHNS and SASEGT. Written as DNA, the CDR3 is TGTGCCAGCAGTGAGGTCGGATTGGACGAGCAGTACTTC. This gives the protein CASSEVGLDEQYF.

The genes are TRBV5-1 and TRBJ2-3, with D perhaps assigned TRBD1 or TRBD2 (6 bases each). This CDR3 has 18 amino acids. V lost 4 bases, J lost 2 bases, and 23 bases lay in between. Germline CDR1 SGHRS, CDR2 YFSETQ. The CDR3, as DNA: TGCGCCAGCAGCCACCCAAGACAGGAGCGGGTGTCCACAGATACGCAGTATTTT. It translates to CASSHPRQERVSTDTQYF.

The chain joins TRBV9 to TRBJ2-7; maybe TRBD1 (5 bases). Trimming removed 3 bases at V and 5 bases at J, with 12 bases between. The CDR3 is 13 amino acids. Germline V gene lookup returns CDR1 SGDLS and CDR2 YYNGEE. The CDR3 protein is CASSAYTGDEQYF. The CDR3 DNA follows: TGTGCCAGCAGCGCGTATACAGGTGACGAGCAGTACTTC.

The chain joins TRBV7-9 to TRBJ2-3; 8 bases line up with TRBD2. Germline CDR1 and CDR2: SEHNR and FQNEAQ (reference sequence). Losses at the gene ends were 5 bases for V and 5 bases for J; bases not matched to a gene: 9. This CDR3 is built from 15 residues. DNA of the CDR3: TGTGCCAGCAGCGCGCTAGGCGCGGGGGGAGATACGCAGTATTTT. It encodes CASSALGAGGDTQYF.

V gene TRBV2 combines with J gene TRBJ2-7; 10 bases are a match to TRBD2. V trimming: 4 bases; J trimming: 2 bases; junction bases outside the gene matches: 11. From germline, CDR1 is SNHLY and CDR2 FYNNEI. The CDR3 sequence is 17 residues long. The CDR3 reads CASSGSLAGDLPYEQYF. The CDR3, as DNA: TGTGCCAGCAGTGGGTCGCTAGCGGGGGACCTGCCCTACGAGCAGTACTTC.

This clone has more than one count but fewer than ten. V and J are TRBV20-1 and TRBJ1-1; D gene uncertain. The ends were cut back, 1 base at V and 6 bases at J, with 3 bases in the middle. CDR3 size: 10 residues. In germline, CDR1 is DFQATT, CDR2 SNEGSKA (reference sequence). CDR3 DNA: TGCAGTGCTAGAGTTTCTGAAGCTTTCTTT. Protein: CSARVSEAFF.

As regards this clone: The germline gene is not matched at one end of the junction; a read error may be the cause. V and J are TRBV9 and TRBJ1-2; perhaps TRBD1 as D (5 bases). CDR1 is SGDLS, CDR2 YYNGEE, per germline. The length of the CDR3 is 15 residues. CDR3 sequence (DNA): TGTGCCAACAGCGTAGCCCCCGACAGACCCTATGGCTACACCTTC. This codes for CANSVAPDRPYGYTF.

The chain recombines TRBV2 with TRBJ2-2, with unresolved D. CDR3 size: 11 residues. The germline V gene has CDR1 SNHLY and CDR2 FYNNEI. Deletions cut 8 bases from V and 2 bases from J, with 3 bases between. CDR3 DNA sequence: TGTGCCAGCCGAAACACCGGGGAGCTGTTTTTT. Translating gives CASRNTGELFF.

The V gene is TRBV21-1, the J gene TRBJ1-1. TRBV21-1 represents a pseudogene. This CDR3 comprises 14 residues. The CDR3 region is CASSTRRRGEGAFF. The CDR3 region has the DNA TGTGCCAGCAGCACCCGTAGGCGTGGGGAGGGAGCTTTCTTT.

The rearrangement uses TRBV5-1 and TRBJ2-5; D call uncertain. CDR1 SGHRS and CDR2 YFSETQ come from the germline V gene. Trimming pared 4 bases from V and 4 bases from J, leaving 11 bases between. The CDR3 runs 13 residues. The CDR3 DNA reads TGCGCCAGCAGCCCTGGCACCTCAGAGACCCAGTACTTC. It codes for CASSPGTSETQYF.

The V and J genes are TRBV10-2 and TRBJ2-1; TRBD1 is a possible D gene (5 bases). Per the germline V gene, CDR1 is WSHSY and CDR2 is SAAADI. The CDR3 has 15 amino acids. Trimming left V 7 bases short and J 0 bases short, with 13 bases between. CDR3 sequence: CASTARGLSYNEQFF. For the CDR3, the DNA is TGCGCCAGCACGGCTAGGGGCCTCTCCTACAATGAGCAGTTCTTC.

This chain uses TRBV6-5 with TRBJ2-3, with a weak D call TRBD1 (6 bases). The germline V and J ends were trimmed by 5 bases and 0 bases, with 9 bases remaining between them. Germline CDR1 and CDR2: MNHEY and SVGAGI. The CDR3 extends over 14 amino acids. CDR3 sequence (DNA): TGTGCCAGCAGTCCGAGGGGGAGCACAGATACGCAGTATTTT. Translating it yields CASSPRGSTDTQYF.

The genes are TRBV5-6 and TRBJ2-5; D may correspond to TRBD1 or TRBD2 (5 bases each). Germline loops: CDR1 SGHDT, CDR2 YYEEEE. The ends were cut back, 0 bases at V and 5 bases at J, with 11 bases in the middle. The CDR3 contains 14 residues. CDR3 sequence reads: CASSLAGPQETQYF. Here the CDR3 DNA reads TGTGCCAGCAGCTTGGCGGGGCCTCAGGAGACCCAGTACTTC.

This clone appeared once. Written as DNA, the CDR3 is TGCGCCAGCAGCCAAGGGACAGTCTCTGGAAACACCATATATTTT. Translation gives CASSQGTVSGNTIYF. V and J are TRBV4-1 and TRBJ1-3; perhaps TRBD1 as D (6 bases). The CDR3 runs to 15 residues. The V gene lost 1 base and the J gene lost 0 bases, with 7 bases spanning the gap. Looked up from germline, CDR1 is MGHRA and CDR2 is YSYEKL.

J is TRBJ2-5 and V is TRBV7-9; tentatively, D is TRBD1 or TRBD2 (6 bases each). V dropped 4 bases and J dropped 0 bases, with 12 bases sitting between them. Germline V CDR1 and CDR2: SEHNR, FQNEAQ (reference sequence). The CDR3 consists of 15 residues. CDR3 protein: CASSYSGQYQETQYF. As DNA, the CDR3 is TGTGCCAGCAGCTATAGCGGACAGTACCAAGAGACCCAGTACTTC.

The J gene is TRBJ2-7, the V gene TRBV5-8; D call uncertain. This CDR3 has 16 residues. Germline lookup yields CDR1 SGHTS and CDR2 YDEGEE. The germline V and J ends were trimmed by 0 bases and 0 bases, with 13 bases remaining between them. CDR3 nucleotides: TGTGCCAGCAGCTTGGATGCGAGGCTTAGCTCCTACGAGCAGTACTTC. This sequence encodes CASSLDARLSSYEQYF.

CDR3 coding DNA: TGCGCCAGCAGCCACTGGCCGGGACACCAGAACACTGAAGCTTTCTTT. Translated, it gives CASSHWPGHQNTEAFF. The genes are TRBV4-1 and TRBJ1-1, with a tentative D call TRBD1 (6 bases). CDR1 MGHRA and CDR2 YSYEKL come from the germline V gene. V was clipped by 3 bases and J by 1 base, with 15 bases between them. CDR3 length equals 16 residues.